The rows below give T cell receptor beta chains drawn from one sample of a study of blood T cells in healthy people across ages. A single record per CDR3 protein comes from TCRdb applying MiXCR to the 5' RACE reads. The sample has around 990,000 distinct CDR3 sequences, roughly a quarter seen once. A further study also used this sample, focusing on T cells of mothers and their children.

Sequenced input: blood. The receptors shown here come from a girl aged 2 to 9 in good health. CDR3s include the opening cysteine and the closing phenylalanine or tryptophan. A D gene is named only where the DNA matches it firmly. The size field is filled for only some rows; it gives once, few, many or a size class.

few TRBD1 TRBJ2-1 TRBV7-6 CASTSTGIFPHPNNEQFF TGTGCCAGCACCTCGACAGGGATTTTCCCACATCCAAACAATGAGCAGTTCTTC
. TRBD2 TRBJ2-3 TRBV2 CASRGGRGTDTQYF TGTGCCTCCCGCGGGGGGCGTGGCACAGATACGCAGTATTTT
. . TRBJ1-1 TRBV5-1 CASSLAGQGFTEAFF TGCGCCAGCAGCTTGGCCGGGCAGGGCTTCACTGAAGCTTTCTTT
. . TRBJ2-1 TRBV29-1 CSDLDNNEQFF TGCAGCGACCTAGACAACAATGAGCAGTTCTTC
. . TRBJ1-2 TRBV29-1 CSVEEATYGYTF TGCAGCGTTGAGGAGGCTACCTATGGCTACACCTTC
few . TRBJ2-2 TRBV2 CASSPPDGWGYTGELFF TGTGCCAGCAGTCCTCCTGACGGATGGGGGTACACCGGGGAGCTGTTTTTT
. . TRBJ2-3 TRBV7-2 CASSLGPTFTDTQYF TGTGCCAGCAGCTTGGGCCCGACTTTCACAGATACGCAGTATTTT
. . TRBJ2-7 TRBV20-1 CSARDREDVPDEQYF TGCAGTGCTAGAGATCGCGAGGACGTACCAGACGAGCAGTACTTC
few TRBD2 TRBJ2-2 TRBV27 CASSPRLSGNTGELFF TGTGCCAGCAGCCCCCGACTAAGCGGGAATACCGGGGAGCTGTTTTTT
. . TRBJ2-7 TRBV20-1 CSAALVGVNYEQYF TGCAGTGCTGCGTTGGTGGGGGTCAACTACGAGCAGTACTTC
. . TRBJ1-1 TRBV5-1 CASSLISEGSTEAFF TGCGCCAGCAGCTTGATCTCCGAAGGTTCCACTGAAGCTTTCTTT
few TRBD2 TRBJ2-5 TRBV20-1 CSAFSGAFQETQYF TGCAGTGCGTTCAGCGGGGCGTTCCAAGAGACCCAGTACTTC
. . TRBJ1-5 TRBV4-1 CASSVGVDEPQHF TGCGCCAGCAGCGTAGGTGTAGATGAGCCCCAGCATTTT
. TRBD1 TRBJ1-2 TRBV9 CASSPGEGRGLGYTF TGTGCCAGCAGCCCCGGCGAGGGCAGGGGGCTAGGCTACACCTTC
many TRBD1 TRBJ1-1 TRBV12-3/TRBV12-4 CASSSAGGTEAFF TGCGCCAGCAGCTCCGCAGGGGGCACTGAAGCTTTCTTT
. . TRBJ1-6 TRBV5-1 CASSLETPSSYNSPLHF TGCGCCAGCAGCTTGGAAACGCCGAGCTCCTATAATTCACCCCTCCACTTT
. TRBD2 TRBJ2-1 TRBV12-5 CASGPREGSYNEQFF TGTGCTAGTGGTCCCCGGGAGGGGTCCTACAATGAGCAGTTCTTC
few TRBD2 TRBJ2-1 TRBV6-5 CASSYEPTSGRYNEQFF TGTGCCAGCAGTTACGAGCCCACTAGCGGGAGGTACAATGAGCAGTTCTTC
. . TRBJ2-3 TRBV20-1 CSARARLTGRTDTQYF TGCAGTGCTAGAGCCAGGTTGACGGGGCGCACAGATACGCAGTATTTT
few . TRBJ1-2 TRBV7-9 CASSYRTAGTANYGYTF TGTGCCAGCAGTTACCGGACAGCTGGTACAGCTAACTATGGCTACACCTTC
many . TRBJ2-5 TRBV4-3 CASSQDPPEAPRETQYF TGCGCCAGCAGCCAAGATCCCCCCGAGGCCCCGCGTGAGACCCAGTACTTC
few . TRBJ2-7 TRBV4-1 CASSQSGQYEQYF TGCGCCAGCAGCCAAAGCGGACAGTACGAGCAGTACTTC
. . TRBJ2-1 TRBV20-1 CSARDGTAFEQFF TGCAGTGCTAGAGATGGTACTGCCTTTGAGCAGTTCTTC
. . TRBJ2-1 TRBV3-1 CASSQEASENEQFF TGTGCCAGCAGCCAAGAAGCCAGCGAGAATGAGCAGTTCTTC
few . TRBJ1-3 TRBV12-3/TRBV12-4 CASTGAGNTIYF TGTGCCAGCACAGGGGCTGGAAACACCATATATTTT
. TRBD1 TRBJ2-7 TRBV23-1 CASRAGQGASYEQYF TGCGCCAGCCGTGCGGGACAGGGGGCCTCCTACGAGCAGTACTTC
. TRBD2 TRBJ2-1 TRBV20-1 CSASDPGTSGARTYNEQFF TGCAGTGCGTCGGACCCCGGGACTAGCGGGGCCCGAACCTACAATGAGCAGTTCTTC
. . TRBJ2-1 TRBV5-5 CASSLERVGPNEQFF TGTGCCAGCAGCTTGGAGAGGGTGGGGCCCAATGAGCAGTTCTTC